This T cell receptor (beta chain) is drawn from a study of identical twins. Every sampled donor was Caucasian and healthy. Study-level results: There was more out-of-frame TCR alpha sharing in monozygotic twins than models estimated. The abundant beta clonotypes from cord blood had fewer insertions, and memory repertoires had none of this.

TCRdb re-called the 5' RACE reads with MiXCR, one entry per CDR3 protein. The table records about 450,000 distinct CDR3 sequences, around a sixth of them present only once. Turning to this clonotype: No antigen is known for it.

The receptor comes from a man aged 50-60 years in good health. The material sequenced was naive T cells sorted from blood.

This CDR3 is CASSSRTGSYEQYF. CDR3 coding DNA: TGTGCCAGCAGTTCCCGGACAGGCAGTTACGAGCAGTACTTC. The chain couples TRBV27 to TRBJ2-7; 7 positions agree with TRBD1. CDR3 length equals 14 residues. Germline V gene lookup returns CDR1 MNHEY and CDR2 SMNVEV (reference sequence). The trim removed 4 bases at V and 4 bases at J, leaving 7 bases unmatched.